Listed below are T cell receptor beta chains from one sample, sequenced in a study of shared clonotypes between healthy human individuals. Sequenced by immunoSEQ multiplex PCR; TCRdb stores in-frame clones only, minus some. This sample yields some 2 million clones, of which 90% to 95% are seen a single time; 0.1% to 0.15% belongs to the top ten. The sample comprised naive CD4+ T cells sorted from blood. All receptors come from a man between 18 and 29 years old in good health. Each CDR3 is given without its conserved first and last residue. Clone size is shown for a subset of rows, as once, few, many or a class of expanded clone.

V,J,length,size,CDR3
TRBV19,TRBJ2-5,15,NA,ASSLGPGTDLGETQY
TRBV2,TRBJ2-1,8,NA,ASGVVEQF
TRBV7-9,TRBJ1-6,14,NA,ASSLERSLGNSPLH
TRBV20-1,TRBJ1-1,8,NA,SAKGLGAF
TRBV9,TRBJ2-5,11,once,ASSVDPLREQY
TRBV10-2,TRBJ2-3,14,once,ASSPGERGGTDTQY
TRBV10-3,TRBJ1-4,11,few,ASKESTDEKLF
TRBV10-1,TRBJ2-2,12,NA,ASAGTGLTGELF
TRBV29-1,TRBJ1-2,13,NA,SVEGGSGGVYGYT
TRBV11-2,TRBJ2-6,13,NA,ASSLGGFGANVLT
TRBV29-1,TRBJ1-2,10,NA,SVRQGADGYT
TRBV6-5,TRBJ2-1,13,once,ASNEIAGGQNEQF
TRBV6-1,TRBJ1-6,13,NA,ASSQYPGAGSPLH
TRBV10-3,TRBJ1-1,12,NA,ATWRGGPNTEAF
TRBV25-1,TRBJ2-7,14,once,ASSYFSKRGTYEQY
TRBV4-1,TRBJ1-6,14,NA,ASSQAGSSYNSPLH
TRBV6-1,TRBJ1-6,13,NA,ASSGGILTSSPLH
TRBV5-1,TRBJ2-1,12,NA,ASSLADYRNEQF